The sequence of this T cell receptor beta chain was determined in a study of blood T cell repertoires in COVID-19 (dated by TCRdb to about 2020). Background for the entire study: Samples from collaborators originated in the United States, Italy and Spain and spanned both the acute and convalescent phases of COVID-19. The prospective study material was composed of cDNA or gDNA derived from T cells, B-cell-depleted T cells, or PBMCs. A freely available public database, intended as a resource for researchers studying the immune response to SARS-CoV-2, is where the repertoires were released. HLA class I and class II types, where available, came from metadata supplied by the sample provider rather than from assay-based typing. Deeply sampled blood TCRbeta repertoires from subjects exposed to, actively infected with, or recovered from COVID-19 were included in the dataset. The samples were drawn from the first 160 participants of the ongoing ImmuneRACE study and from 1,254 subjects provided by 6 global collaborators. Sample metadata almost always included a de-identified subject ID, COVID-19 status, age in years and sex.

As to this clone: No antigen is known for it. No base quality information exists; no much larger clone differs at one position.

The immunoSEQ Assay, a bias-controlled multiplex PCR, was used to amplify TCRbeta CDR3 regions from genomic DNA. The paper's data handling went like this. Nucleated cell counts per sample were estimated from amplification of reference gene primers within the assay. Sequence reads were collapsed and filtered to measure the absolute abundance of every unique TCRbeta CDR3 rearrangement. Productive Simpson clonality was computed per sample as the square root of Simpson's diversity index over productive rearrangements. TCRdb limited this immuneACCESS table to in-frame rearrangements with V and J called. A share of clones is missing; checked studies link under half to unresolved V genes, and the rest is unexplained. The DNA gave D and trimming, while V, J and clone size come from that table. For this sample there are some 250,000 clones; about 86% appear just once. About 3.5% of the sample lies in the top ten.

After removal of 8 bases from V and 1 base from J, the junction retains 5 bases not matched to a gene. From its cysteine to its phenylalanine, the CDR3 spans 14 amino acids. Just CDR3 DNA is preserved here, 42 bases in frame from base 1. The germline V gene specifies ENHRY as CDR1 and SYGVKD as CDR2. In the prospective study, participants were about 18 to 95 years old, resided in approximately 22 geographic areas of the United States, and were enrolled through a virtual design. To assign participants to cohorts, the prospective study relied on clinical history that participants themselves reported in a screening survey and a study questionnaire. Mobile phlebotomists in the prospective study collected whole blood, serum and a nasopharyngeal or oropharyngeal swab from every participant. Over an approximately 2-month period, participants in the prospective study had the option of providing additional blood draws and questionnaires. Before DNA extraction, prospective study blood samples were shipped either frozen or at room temperature.

Findings and caveats that apply to the study as a whole: Clinical and demographic metadata were provided uncurated, with the amount varying by source and participant.

The clonotype was recovered from a woman in her 40s with acute COVID-19. The chain joins TRBV10-3 to TRBJ2-3; 8 bases in the middle match TRBD2. Material: PBMCs or T cells enriched from blood (not recorded which). The CDR3 region has the sequence CAIASGSGTDTQYF. In nucleotides, the sequence is TGTGCCATCGCGAGCGGGAGTGGCACAGATACGCAGTATTTT.